This T cell receptor beta chain was identified during a study of blood T cell repertoires in COVID-19. Study overall: Collection of acute and convalescent COVID-19 samples took place in the United States, Italy and Spain. Sample material is recorded as cDNA or gDNA derived from T cells, B-cell-depleted T cells, or PBMCs.

In the study's own analysis: Estimation of nucleated cell counts relied on the amplification of reference gene primers. TCRdb's table, derived via immunoSEQ multiplex PCR, lists solely in-frame clones and lacks some. V and J calls plus clone size are reproduced from that table; the DNA served to infer D and trimming. The repertoire holds 80,000 to 95,000 clones, roughly 80% seen once, with around a sixth in the top ten. CDR1 is LNHDA, CDR2 SQIVND, per germline (reference sequence). The V end lost 6 bases, the J end lost 6 bases, and 24 bases lay between the germline ends. This CDR3 region has 17 residues.

This clonotype was obtained from a woman older than 75 with active or convalescent COVID-19. This chain joins TRBV19 and TRBJ1-5, with D possibly being TRBD1 (5 bases). The specimen was peripheral blood. The CDR3: CASSVISGGTLGQPQHF. CDR3 nucleotide sequence: TGTGCCAGTAGCGTCATATCCGGCGGGACTTTGGGTCAGCCCCAGCATTTT.